This T cell receptor beta chain was identified in a study of coeliac disease. Study-level background: Each coeliac patient was active, refractory type I, or diet-controlled.

The CDR3 has 17 amino acids. Deletions cut 0 bases from V and 4 bases from J, with 16 bases between. Germline V gene lookup returns CDR1 SGDLS and CDR2 YYNGEE. Study results and caveats: The authors considered this approach unsuitable for unbiased detection of gliadin-specific T cells. Of coeliac lamina propria samples, about 50% of the 18 held published gliadin-specific TRB sequences, versus 1 of 6 controls.

Produced via immunoSEQ multiplex PCR; TCRdb's table is partial and in-frame only. The sample comprises about 6,500 clones, around 68% of which are singletons, and 15% to 25% rests with the top ten. This clone was seen once. Its cognate antigen is unknown. Input material: lymphocytes from the gut lamina propria. This TCR was recovered from a man in his 60s with celiac disease on a gluten-free diet. The rearrangement links TRBV9 to TRBJ2-2, with D possibly matching TRBD2 (6 bases). Here the CDR3 reads CASSVGSAAGRTGELFF. In nucleotides, the CDR3 is TGTGCCAGCAGCGTAGGATCAGCGGCGGGACGCACCGGGGAGCTGTTTTTT.